The clone carrying this T cell receptor (beta chain) showed up just a few times. Its antigen is not known. This record comes from a study of molecular identifiers for immune sequencing clone quantification. General study findings and limits: Under 1% of molecules in naive cells, but over 97% of effector molecules, belonged to clones above 20 RNA copies.

Germline V gene lookup returns CDR1 LGHNA and CDR2 YSLEER. The trim removed 0 bases at V and 1 base at J, leaving 5 bases unmatched. There are 16 residues in the CDR3. TCRdb reanalysed the PCR reads using MiXCR and keeps one entry per CDR3 protein. The table lists approximately 320,000 distinct CDR3 sequences, roughly 24% of them singletons. Naive CD8 libraries used 20,000 to 1,000,000 sorted cells and 10%, 30% or 50% RNA. The chain is built from TRBV4-3 and TRBJ2-7; TRBD1 matches at 8 bases. The sequence was collected from a human donor in good health. Some libraries in this study had Jurkat cell RNA spiked in. The sequencing sample was made of naive CD8+ T cells from blood, with Jurkat cell RNA spiked in. Subset here: FACS-sorted CD8+CD4-CCR7+CD45RA+ naive T cells. The CDR3 here is CASSQDRTGTSYEQYF. The CDR3 coding sequence is TGCGCCAGCAGCCAAGATAGGACAGGGACGTCCTACGAGCAGTACTTC.